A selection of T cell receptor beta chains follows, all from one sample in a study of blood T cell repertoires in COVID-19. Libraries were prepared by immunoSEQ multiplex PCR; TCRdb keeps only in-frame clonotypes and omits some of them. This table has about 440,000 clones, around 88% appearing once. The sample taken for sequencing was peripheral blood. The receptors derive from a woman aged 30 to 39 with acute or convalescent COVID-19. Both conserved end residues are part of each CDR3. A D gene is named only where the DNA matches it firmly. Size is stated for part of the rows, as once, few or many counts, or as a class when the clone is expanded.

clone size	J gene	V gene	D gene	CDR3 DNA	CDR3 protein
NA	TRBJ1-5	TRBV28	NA	TGTGCCAGCAGTTTTCGGGGTTCTGGGAGCAATCAGCCCCAGCATTTT	CASSFRGSGSNQPQHF
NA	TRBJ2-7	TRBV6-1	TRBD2	TGTGCCAGCAGTGGGGGACTAGCGGGGGGCGGCCGCTCCTACGAGCAGTACTTC	CASSGGLAGGGRSYEQYF
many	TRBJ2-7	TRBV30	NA	TGTGCCTGGACTGCTTCGAAGAGCTACGAGCAGTACTTC	CAWTASKSYEQYF
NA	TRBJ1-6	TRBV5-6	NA	TGTGCCAGCAGCACTCCACCAAGTTCACCCCTCCACTTT	CASSTPPSSPLHF
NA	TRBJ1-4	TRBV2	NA	TGTGCCAGCAGTGAAAACAGGGAAAGTGAAAAACTGTTTTTT	CASSENRESEKLFF
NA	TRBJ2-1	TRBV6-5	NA	TGTGCCAGCAGTCAGGACCAGGGGTTTGCGCAGTTCTTC	CASSQDQGFAQFF
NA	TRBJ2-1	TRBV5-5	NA	TGTGCCAGCAGCTCGGACAGCCATGAGCAGTTCTTC	CASSSDSHEQFF
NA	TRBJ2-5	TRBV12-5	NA	TGTGCTAGTGGTTTGGGACTTAAGGAGACCCAGTACTTC	CASGLGLKETQYF
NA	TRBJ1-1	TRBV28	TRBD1	TGTGCCAGCAGTTTACCCGGGACAGGGGGAACGAATGAAGCTTTCTTT	CASSLPGTGGTNEAFF
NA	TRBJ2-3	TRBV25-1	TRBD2	TGTGCCAGCAGTGCATTCAGCGGGGCCGAGGAGTATTTT	CASSAFSGAEEYF
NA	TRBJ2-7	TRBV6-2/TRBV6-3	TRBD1	TGTGCCAGCAGTCCCCCGGGACAGGGGAGGTACGAGCAGTACTTC	CASSPPGQGRYEQYF
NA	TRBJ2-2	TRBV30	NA	TGTGCCTGGAGTACGGGTGTAGGTACCGGGGAGCTGTTTTTT	CAWSTGVGTGELFF
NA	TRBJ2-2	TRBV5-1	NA	TGCGCCAGCAGCTTGCATACAGGGAAGGCCGGGGAGCTGTTTTTT	CASSLHTGKAGELFF
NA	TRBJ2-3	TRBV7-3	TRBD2	TGTGCCAGCAGCGAATCGGGGACTAGCGGGGGGCGGTACACAGATACGCAGTATTTT	CASSESGTSGGRYTDTQYF
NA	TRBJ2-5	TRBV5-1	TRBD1	TGCGCCAGCAGCCTTCGACAGGGAAGTGAAGAGACCCAGTACTTC	CASSLRQGSEETQYF
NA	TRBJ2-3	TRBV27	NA	TGTGCCAGCAGTTTATGGGTTCGCGGGGGCGGCCAAAGCACAGATACGCAGTATTTT	CASSLWVRGGGQSTDTQYF
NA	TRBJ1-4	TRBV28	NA	TGTGCCAGCAGTGCGACAGTCCCAGCAACTAATGAAAAACTGTTTTTT	CASSATVPATNEKLFF
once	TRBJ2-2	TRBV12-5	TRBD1	TGTGCTAGTGGTTTAGAACAGGGGTTTGTGGGGAACACCGGGGAGCTGTTTTTT	CASGLEQGFVGNTGELFF
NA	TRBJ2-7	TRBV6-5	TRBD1	TGTGCCAGCAACCCGCGCCGGGACAGCTCCTACGAGCAGTACTTC	CASNPRRDSSYEQYF
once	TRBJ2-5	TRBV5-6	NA	TGTGCCAGCAGCTTGCGGGCGACAGCAAGGGGGGAGACCCAGTACTTC	CASSLRATARGETQYF
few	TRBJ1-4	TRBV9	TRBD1	TGTGCCAGCGGCACAGGGGGGGACTCTAATGAAAAACTGTTTTTT	CASGTGGDSNEKLFF
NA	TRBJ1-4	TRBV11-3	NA	TGTGCCAGCAGCTTAAGGCGGGGGGGCGCTGGCGAAAAACTGTTTTTT	CASSLRRGGAGEKLFF
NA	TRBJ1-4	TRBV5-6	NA	TGTGCCAGCAGCGCAGGGCACCCCAGGGAAAAACTGTTTTTT	CASSAGHPREKLFF
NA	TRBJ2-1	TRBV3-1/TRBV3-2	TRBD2	TGTGCCAGCAGCCCGCGGGGGGGAGTAATTATGGAGCAGTTCTTC	CASSPRGGVIMEQFF
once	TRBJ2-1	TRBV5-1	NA	TGCGCCAGCAGCTTGGAGCGTTCCGGGGAGCAGTTCTTC	CASSLERSGEQFF
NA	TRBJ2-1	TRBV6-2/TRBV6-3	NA	TGTGCCAGCAGTTACTCGATGTTGGGTAGCTTGAGCTCCTACAATGAGCAGTTCTTC	CASSYSMLGSLSSYNEQFF
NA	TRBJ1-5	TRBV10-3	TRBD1	TGTGCCATCAGTGCACAGGGGAGTTCTCCCCAGCATTTT	CAISAQGSSPQHF
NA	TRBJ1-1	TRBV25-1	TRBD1	TGTGCCAGCAGTGCCTTGGGACAGGGCTTCGCTACGAACACTGAAGCTTTCTTT	CASSALGQGFATNTEAFF
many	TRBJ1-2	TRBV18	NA	TGTGCCAGCTCACCAGGGTCAGCAGGGCGAGGCTACACCTTC	CASSPGSAGRGYTF
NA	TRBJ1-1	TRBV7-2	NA	TGTGCCAGCAGCTTATCCCGGGACATCGCTGAAGCTTTCTTT	CASSLSRDIAEAFF
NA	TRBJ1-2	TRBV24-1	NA	TGTGCCACCAGTGAAACCCCGCTGCGCGGCTACACCTTC	CATSETPLRGYTF
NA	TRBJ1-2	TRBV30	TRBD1	TGTGCCTGCCCCGTTCGGACAGGGGAAGGGGGTGGCTACACCTTC	CACPVRTGEGGGYTF
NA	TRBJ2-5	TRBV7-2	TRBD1	TGTGCCAGGACCCTAAGACAGGGGGCGAAGACCCAGTACTTC	CARTLRQGAKTQYF
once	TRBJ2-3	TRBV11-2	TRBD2	TGTGCCAGCAGCTTAGGGACTAGCTCCGGGCGACAACCAGATACGCAGTATTTT	CASSLGTSSGRQPDTQYF
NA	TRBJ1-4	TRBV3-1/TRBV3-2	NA	TGTGCCAGCAGCCAAGACTATCTGTCGGAAAAACTGTTTTTT	CASSQDYLSEKLFF
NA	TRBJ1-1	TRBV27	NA	TGTGCCAGCAGTTTCACGACAGGGAACACTGAAGCTTTCTTT	CASSFTTGNTEAFF
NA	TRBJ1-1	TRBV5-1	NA	TGCGCCAGCAGCTTGGCCTTGAGCAAGAACACTGAAGCTTTCTTT	CASSLALSKNTEAFF
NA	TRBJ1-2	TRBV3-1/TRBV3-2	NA	TGTGCCAGCAGCCACCGGACGGGGGGGGCCCCCTATGGCTACACCTTC	CASSHRTGGAPYGYTF
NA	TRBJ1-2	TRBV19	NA	TGTGCCAGTAGTGAGCAACGAGTCGGTGGCTACACCTTC	CASSEQRVGGYTF
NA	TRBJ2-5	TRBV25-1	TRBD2	TGTGCCAGCAGTGATCCCCGACTAGCGTGGCAAGAGACCCAGTACTTC	CASSDPRLAWQETQYF